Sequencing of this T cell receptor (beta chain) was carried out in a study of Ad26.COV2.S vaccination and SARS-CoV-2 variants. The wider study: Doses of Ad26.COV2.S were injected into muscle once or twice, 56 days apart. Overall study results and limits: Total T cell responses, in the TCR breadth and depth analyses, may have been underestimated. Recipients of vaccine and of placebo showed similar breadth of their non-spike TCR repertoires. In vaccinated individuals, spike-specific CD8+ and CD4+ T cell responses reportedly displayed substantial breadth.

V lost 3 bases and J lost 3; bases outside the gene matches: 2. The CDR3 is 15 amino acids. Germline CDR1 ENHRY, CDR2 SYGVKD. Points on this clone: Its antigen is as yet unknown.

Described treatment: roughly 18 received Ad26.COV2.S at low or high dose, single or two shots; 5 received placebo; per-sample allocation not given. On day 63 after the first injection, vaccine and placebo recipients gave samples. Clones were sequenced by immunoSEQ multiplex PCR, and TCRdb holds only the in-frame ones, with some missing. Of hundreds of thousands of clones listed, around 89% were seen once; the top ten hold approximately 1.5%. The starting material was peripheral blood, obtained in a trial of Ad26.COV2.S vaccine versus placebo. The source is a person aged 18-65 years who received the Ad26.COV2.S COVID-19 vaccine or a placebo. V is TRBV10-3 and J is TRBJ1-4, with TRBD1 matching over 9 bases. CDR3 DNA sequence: TGTGCCATCAGTGACCGACAGGGGGCTAATGAAAAACTGTTTTTT. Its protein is CAISDRQGANEKLFF.